Listed below are T cell receptor beta chains from one sample, sequenced in a study of radiotherapy plus CTLA-4 blockade in lung cancer. Sequenced by immunoSEQ multiplex PCR; TCRdb stores in-frame clones only, minus some. The table includes just over 60,000 clones, approximately 80% detected once. Sequencing used peripheral blood, obtained from a patient treated with radiotherapy plus ipilimumab. These TCRs come from a human donor with non-small cell lung cancer who had a complete response to radiotherapy plus ipilimumab. Each CDR3 is given with its conserved first and last residue. A D gene is named only where the DNA matches it firmly. Clone size is stated in some rows and not others, as once, few, many or a class when expanded.

CDR3 DNA	CDR3 protein	D gene	clone size	V gene	J gene
TGTGCCAGCTCTCCCGGGACTACCTACAATGAGCAGTTCTTC	CASSPGTTYNEQFF	TRBD2	NA	TRBV18	TRBJ2-1
TGTGCCAGCAGCTTCGGGAGGGCCAACAATGAGCAGTTCTTC	CASSFGRANNEQFF	TRBD2	once	TRBV7-2	TRBJ2-1
TGTGCCAGCAGTGGACAGGGGTTTTCGTGGGGAAACACCATATATTTT	CASSGQGFSWGNTIYF	TRBD1	NA	TRBV2	TRBJ1-3
TGTGCCAGCAGTCCCGAGGGGGATCAGCCCCAGCATTTT	CASSPEGDQPQHF	NA	NA	TRBV11-2	TRBJ1-5
TGTGCCAGCAGCATCGGGACGCACGAATTGAATGAGCAGTTCTTC	CASSIGTHELNEQFF	NA	NA	TRBV5-8	TRBJ2-1
TGTGCCAGCAGCTTCGGTGACAGCTCTGGAAACACCATATATTTT	CASSFGDSSGNTIYF	NA	NA	TRBV11-3	TRBJ1-3
TGTGCCAGCAGCGTAATTTCGACCACCGCTTTAACTAACTATGGCTACACCTTC	CASSVISTTALTNYGYTF	NA	once	TRBV9	TRBJ1-2
TGCGCCAGCAGCCAAGAGGGACTTTCCTCCTACAATGAGCAGTTCTTC	CASSQEGLSSYNEQFF	NA	NA	TRBV4-3	TRBJ2-1
TGTGCCAGCAGTGCACTCGAGTCTGGAAACACCATATATTTT	CASSALESGNTIYF	NA	NA	TRBV2	TRBJ1-3
TGTGCCAGTAGTATTGGGGTTAACTATGGCTACACCTTC	CASSIGVNYGYTF	NA	once	TRBV19	TRBJ1-2
TGTGCCAGCAGCGTAAGTGGGGCCGGGACAGCAACTAATGAAAAACTGTTTTTT	CASSVSGAGTATNEKLFF	TRBD1	once	TRBV9	TRBJ1-4
TGTGCCATCAGTGAGTTAGTTTGGAATGAGCAGTTCTTC	CAISELVWNEQFF	NA	NA	TRBV10-3	TRBJ2-1
TGTGCCAGCAGTGGCACTAGCGGCCTCAATGAGCAGTTCTTC	CASSGTSGLNEQFF	TRBD2	NA	TRBV11-3	TRBJ2-1
TGTGCCTGGATAGCGGGGGGTATCGATGAGCAGTTCTTC	CAWIAGGIDEQFF	TRBD2	NA	TRBV30	TRBJ2-1
TGTGCCAGCTCGATACAGGAGGCAAACACTGAAGCTTTCTTT	CASSIQEANTEAFF	NA	medium-sized	TRBV18	TRBJ1-1
TGTGCCAGTAGTTTCAGGGGGCTGGGTCAGCCCCAGCATTTT	CASSFRGLGQPQHF	TRBD1	NA	TRBV19	TRBJ1-5
TGTGCCAGCAGCTTACGCGGGGGTTGGGGTAGCACTGAAGCTTTCTTT	CASSLRGGWGSTEAFF	NA	NA	TRBV7-2	TRBJ1-1
TGTGCCAGTACACCCATTCCTAACTCCTACAATGAGCAGTTCTTC	CASTPIPNSYNEQFF	NA	medium-sized	TRBV19	TRBJ2-1
TGTGCCAGCAGCTTAGGCCTAAGAGGGGGCGTTGGAAACACCATATATTTT	CASSLGLRGGVGNTIYF	TRBD1	NA	TRBV13	TRBJ1-3
TGTGCCAGCGTCCCAGACCGGGACAGGGTCGAAGCTTTCTTT	CASVPDRDRVEAFF	TRBD1	NA	TRBV5-5	TRBJ1-1
TGTGCCAGCAGTGAAACGGACAGAAACTATGGCTACACCTTC	CASSETDRNYGYTF	NA	NA	TRBV6-1	TRBJ1-2
TGTGCCAGTAGTATGCTAGCGGGAGCTATCACAGATACGCAGTATTTT	CASSMLAGAITDTQYF	TRBD2	NA	TRBV19	TRBJ2-3
TGTGCCAGCAGTTTAAAAGGGCAGGGGTTAGAACCTTATGGCTACACCTTC	CASSLKGQGLEPYGYTF	NA	NA	TRBV27	TRBJ1-2
TGTGCCAGCAGTTCTCGTTATAGCAATCAGCCCCAGCATTTT	CASSSRYSNQPQHF	NA	NA	TRBV6-5	TRBJ1-5
TGTGCCTGGGCAGGGAGGGAGACCCAGTACTTC	CAWAGRETQYF	NA	NA	TRBV30	TRBJ2-5
TGTGCCAGCAGTTTTTCCAGGACAGGGGGACACAATGAGCAGTTCTTC	CASSFSRTGGHNEQFF	TRBD1	NA	TRBV27	TRBJ2-1
TGTGCCAGCTCACCCCGCCGGGAGACCCAGTACTTC	CASSPRRETQYF	NA	NA	TRBV18	TRBJ2-5
TGTGCCAGCAGCGCCGGGACCAGTGTTGACTATGGCTACACCTTC	CASSAGTSVDYGYTF	NA	few	TRBV5-4	TRBJ1-2